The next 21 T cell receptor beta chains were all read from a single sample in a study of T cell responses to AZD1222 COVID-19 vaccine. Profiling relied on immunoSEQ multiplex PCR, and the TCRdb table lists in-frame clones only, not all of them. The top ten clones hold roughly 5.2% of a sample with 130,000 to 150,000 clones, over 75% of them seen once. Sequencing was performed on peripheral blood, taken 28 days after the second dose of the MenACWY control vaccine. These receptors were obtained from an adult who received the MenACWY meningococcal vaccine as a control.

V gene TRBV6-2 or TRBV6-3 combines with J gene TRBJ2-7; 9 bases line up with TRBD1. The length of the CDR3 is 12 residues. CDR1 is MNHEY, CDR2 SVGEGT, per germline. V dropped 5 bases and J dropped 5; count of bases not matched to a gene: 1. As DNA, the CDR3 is TGTGCCAGCAGTAGACAGGGGGACGAGCAGTACTTC. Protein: CASSRQGDEQYF.

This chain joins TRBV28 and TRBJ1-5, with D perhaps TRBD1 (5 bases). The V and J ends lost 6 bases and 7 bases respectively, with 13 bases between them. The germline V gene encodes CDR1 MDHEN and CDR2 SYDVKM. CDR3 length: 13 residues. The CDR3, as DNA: TGTGCCAGCAGGGAAGCGGGGGTACAGCCCCAGCATTTT. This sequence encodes CASREAGVQPQHF.

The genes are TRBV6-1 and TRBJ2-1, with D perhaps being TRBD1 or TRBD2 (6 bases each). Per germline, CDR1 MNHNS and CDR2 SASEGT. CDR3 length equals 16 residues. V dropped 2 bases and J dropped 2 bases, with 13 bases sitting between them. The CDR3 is CASSELEGGAYNEQFF. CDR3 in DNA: TGTGCCAGCAGTGAACTGGAGGGGGGAGCCTACAATGAGCAGTTCTTC.

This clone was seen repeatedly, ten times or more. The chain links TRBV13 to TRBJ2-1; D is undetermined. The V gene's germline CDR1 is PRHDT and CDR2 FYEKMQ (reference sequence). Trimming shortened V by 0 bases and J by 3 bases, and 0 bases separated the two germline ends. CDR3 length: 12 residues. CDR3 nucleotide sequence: TGTGCCAGCAGCTTAGGCTACAATGAGCAGTTCTTC. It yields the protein CASSLGYNEQFF.

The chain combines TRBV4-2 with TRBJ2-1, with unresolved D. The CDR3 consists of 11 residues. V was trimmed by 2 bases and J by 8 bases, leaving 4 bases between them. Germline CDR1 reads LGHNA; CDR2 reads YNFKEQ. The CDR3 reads CASSQKDEQFF. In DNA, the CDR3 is TGTGCCAGCAGCCAAAAGGATGAGCAGTTCTTC.

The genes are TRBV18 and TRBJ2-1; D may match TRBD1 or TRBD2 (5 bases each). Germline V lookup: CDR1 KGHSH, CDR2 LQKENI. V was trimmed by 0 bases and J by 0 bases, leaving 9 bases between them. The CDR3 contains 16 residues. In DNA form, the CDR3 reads TGTGCCAGCTCACCACCCGGGGACCTCTCCTACAATGAGCAGTTCTTC. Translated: CASSPPGDLSYNEQFF.

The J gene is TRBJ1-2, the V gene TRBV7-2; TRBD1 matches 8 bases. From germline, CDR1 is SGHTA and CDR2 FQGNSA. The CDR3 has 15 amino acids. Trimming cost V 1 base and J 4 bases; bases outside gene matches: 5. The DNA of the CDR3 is TGTGCCAGCAGCTTAGACCGACAGGGGATCTATGGCTACACCTTC. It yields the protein CASSLDRQGIYGYTF. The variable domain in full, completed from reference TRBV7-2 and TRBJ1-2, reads GAGVSQSPSNKVTEKGKDVELRCDPISGHTALYWYRQSLGQGLEFLIYFQGNSAPDKSGLPSDRFSAERTGGSVSTLTIQRTQQEDSAVYLCASSLDRQGIYGYTFGSGTRLTVV.

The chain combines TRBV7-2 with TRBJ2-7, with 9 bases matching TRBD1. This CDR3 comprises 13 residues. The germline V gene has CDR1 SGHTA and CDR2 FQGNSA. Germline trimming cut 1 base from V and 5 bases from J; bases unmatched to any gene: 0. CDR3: CASSLDRGHEQYF. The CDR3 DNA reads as TGTGCCAGCAGCTTAGACAGGGGGCACGAGCAGTACTTC.

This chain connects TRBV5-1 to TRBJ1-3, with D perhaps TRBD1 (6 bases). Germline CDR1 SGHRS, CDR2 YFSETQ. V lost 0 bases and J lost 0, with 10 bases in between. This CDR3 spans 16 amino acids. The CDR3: CASSLGGGISGNTIYF. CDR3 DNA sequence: TGCGCCAGCAGCTTGGGAGGGGGGATCTCTGGAAACACCATATATTTT.

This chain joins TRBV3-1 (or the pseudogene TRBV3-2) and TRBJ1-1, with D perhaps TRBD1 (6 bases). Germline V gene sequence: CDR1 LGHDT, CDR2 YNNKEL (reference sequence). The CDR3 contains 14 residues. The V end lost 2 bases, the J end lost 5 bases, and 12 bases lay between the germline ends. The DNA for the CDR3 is TGTGCCAGCAGCCAAAGGCGGGGGGCGACTGAAGCTTTCTTT. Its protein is CASSQRRGATEAFF.

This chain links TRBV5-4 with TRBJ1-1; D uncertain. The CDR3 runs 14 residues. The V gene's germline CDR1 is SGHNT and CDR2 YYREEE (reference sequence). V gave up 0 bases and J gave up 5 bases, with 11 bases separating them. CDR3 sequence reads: CASSLEFVGTEAFF. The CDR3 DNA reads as TGTGCCAGCAGCTTGGAGTTCGTGGGTACTGAAGCTTTCTTT.

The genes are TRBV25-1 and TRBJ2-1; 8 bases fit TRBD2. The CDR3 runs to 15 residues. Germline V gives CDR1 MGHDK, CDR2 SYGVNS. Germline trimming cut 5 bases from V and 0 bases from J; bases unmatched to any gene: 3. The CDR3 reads CASSTSGSSYNEQFF. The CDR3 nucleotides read TGTGCCAGCAGTACCAGCGGGAGCTCCTACAATGAGCAGTTCTTC.

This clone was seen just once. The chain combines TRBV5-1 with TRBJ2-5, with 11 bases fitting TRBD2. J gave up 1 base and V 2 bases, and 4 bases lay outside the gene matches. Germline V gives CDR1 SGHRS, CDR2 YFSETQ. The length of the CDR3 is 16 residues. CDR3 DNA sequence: TGCGCCAGCAGCTTCACTAGCGGGGGATTCCAAGAGACCCAGTACTTC. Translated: CASSFTSGGFQETQYF.

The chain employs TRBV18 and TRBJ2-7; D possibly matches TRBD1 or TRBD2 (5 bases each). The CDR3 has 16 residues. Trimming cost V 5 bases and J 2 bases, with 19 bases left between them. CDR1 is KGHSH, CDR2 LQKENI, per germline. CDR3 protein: CASSKESGWGPYEQYF. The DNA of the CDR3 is TGTGCCAGCTCAAAGGAGTCTGGTTGGGGACCCTACGAGCAGTACTTC.

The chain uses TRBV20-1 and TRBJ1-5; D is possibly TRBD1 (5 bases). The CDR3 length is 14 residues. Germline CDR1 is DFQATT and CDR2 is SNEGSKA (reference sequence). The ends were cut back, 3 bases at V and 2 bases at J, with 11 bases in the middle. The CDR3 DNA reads TGCAGTGCTAGTGTGGGACTTCGCAATCAGCCCCAGCATTTT. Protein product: CSASVGLRNQPQHF.

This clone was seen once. Here the CDR3 DNA reads TGTGCCAGCAGCTTGAGGAACACTGAAGCTTTCTTT. Protein sequence: CASSLRNTEAFF. The chain joins TRBV5-4 to TRBJ1-1, with D unresolved. The V end lost 1 base, the J end lost 1 base, and 2 bases lay between the germline ends. CDR1 is SGHNT, CDR2 YYREEE, per germline (reference sequence). The CDR3 runs to 12 residues.

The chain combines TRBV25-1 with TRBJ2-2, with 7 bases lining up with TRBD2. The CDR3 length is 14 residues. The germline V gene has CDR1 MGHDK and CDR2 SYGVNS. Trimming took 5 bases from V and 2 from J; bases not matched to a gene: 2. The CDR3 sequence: CASSWDYNTGELFF. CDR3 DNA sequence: TGTGCCAGCAGTTGGGACTACAACACCGGGGAGCTGTTTTTT.

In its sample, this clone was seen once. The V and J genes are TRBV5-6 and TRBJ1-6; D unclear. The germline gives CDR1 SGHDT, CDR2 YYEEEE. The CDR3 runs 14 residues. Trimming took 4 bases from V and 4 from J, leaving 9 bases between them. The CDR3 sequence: CASSPGVYNSPLHF. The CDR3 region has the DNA TGTGCCAGCAGCCCCGGGGTATATAATTCACCCCTCCACTTT.

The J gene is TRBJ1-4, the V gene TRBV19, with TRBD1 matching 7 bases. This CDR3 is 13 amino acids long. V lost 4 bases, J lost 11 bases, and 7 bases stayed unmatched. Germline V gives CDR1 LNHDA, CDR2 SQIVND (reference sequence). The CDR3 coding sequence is TGTGCCAGTAGTAGCAGGGGGGGAGAGAAACTGTTTTTT. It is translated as CASSSRGGEKLFF.

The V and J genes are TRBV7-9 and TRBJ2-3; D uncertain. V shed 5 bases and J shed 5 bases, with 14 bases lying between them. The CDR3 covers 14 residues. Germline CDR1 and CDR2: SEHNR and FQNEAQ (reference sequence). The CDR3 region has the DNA TGTGCCAGCAGCCTCGACAATTTGGGAGATACGCAGTATTTT. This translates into CASSLDNLGDTQYF.

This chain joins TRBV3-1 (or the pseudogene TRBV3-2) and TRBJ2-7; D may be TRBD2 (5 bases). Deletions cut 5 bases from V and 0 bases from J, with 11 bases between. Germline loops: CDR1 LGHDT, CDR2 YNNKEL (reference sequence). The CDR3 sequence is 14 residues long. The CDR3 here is CASSFSGFSYEQYF. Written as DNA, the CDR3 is TGTGCCAGCAGCTTCAGCGGATTCTCCTACGAGCAGTACTTC.